A selection of T cell receptor beta chains follows, all from one sample in a study of blood T cells in healthy people across ages. MiXCR, run by TCRdb on the 5' RACE reads, gives a single entry per CDR3 protein. The sample records 1.5 million to 2 million distinct CDR3 sequences, about 35% being singletons. The specimen was blood. The receptors here all came from a woman in her 30s in good health. Each CDR3 is given with its conserved first and last residue. The order of the fields is J gene, CDR3 length, V gene, D gene, clone size, CDR3 DNA, CDR3 protein. The D gene is left open where the match is weak. Expanded clones are given a class, and other clones once, few, many or no size at all.

J gene: TRBJ1-6
CDR3 length: 20
V gene: TRBV11-2
D gene: TRBD1
clone size: many
CDR3 DNA: TGTGCCAGCAGCTTGAACCGGGACAGGGGGCGCTTTTTTTCTAATTCACCCCTCCACTTT
CDR3 protein: CASSLNRDRGRFFSNSPLHF

J gene: TRBJ2-7
CDR3 length: 16
V gene: TRBV14
D gene: -
clone size: -
CDR3 DNA: TGTGCCAGCAGCCAAGGGACCCCGACAGGGAGGTTCGAGCAGTACTTC
CDR3 protein: CASSQGTPTGRFEQYF

J gene: TRBJ1-5
CDR3 length: 12
V gene: TRBV2
D gene: TRBD1
clone size: -
CDR3 DNA: TGTGCCAGCAATCAGGGGGATCAGCCCCAGCATTTT
CDR3 protein: CASNQGDQPQHF

J gene: TRBJ2-3
CDR3 length: 14
V gene: TRBV29-1
D gene: TRBD1
clone size: many
CDR3 DNA: TGCAGCGTCGTAGGGGGCTTTGGTACAGATACGCAGTATTTT
CDR3 protein: CSVVGGFGTDTQYF

J gene: TRBJ2-7
CDR3 length: 17
V gene: TRBV7-6
D gene: TRBD2
clone size: few
CDR3 DNA: TGTGCCAGCAGCTTAGAAGCGGGGGGCCTCCTCGGCGTTGAGCAGTACTTC
CDR3 protein: CASSLEAGGLLGVEQYF

J gene: TRBJ1-6
CDR3 length: 13
V gene: TRBV12-3/TRBV12-4
D gene: -
clone size: -
CDR3 DNA: TGTGCCAGCGGCCTGGGGGGGAATTCACCCCTCCACTTT
CDR3 protein: CASGLGGNSPLHF

J gene: TRBJ1-2
CDR3 length: 15
V gene: TRBV5-1
D gene: -
clone size: few
CDR3 DNA: TGCGCCAGCAGCTTGGTCGGACAGTCTAACTATGGCTACACCTTC
CDR3 protein: CASSLVGQSNYGYTF

J gene: TRBJ2-7
CDR3 length: 16
V gene: TRBV20-1
D gene: TRBD2
clone size: few
CDR3 DNA: TGCAGTGCTACGGGTAGCGGGGGATATTTCTCCTACGAGCAGTACTTC
CDR3 protein: CSATGSGGYFSYEQYF

J gene: TRBJ2-6
CDR3 length: 16
V gene: TRBV6-5
D gene: -
clone size: -
CDR3 DNA: TGTGCCAGCAGTTACTCCGTCAGAAGGGGGGCCAACGTCCTGACTTTC
CDR3 protein: CASSYSVRRGANVLTF

J gene: TRBJ2-6
CDR3 length: 16
V gene: TRBV28
D gene: -
clone size: few
CDR3 DNA: TGTGCCAGCAGTTCGGACCGCTTCTCTGGGGCCAACGTCCTGACTTTC
CDR3 protein: CASSSDRFSGANVLTF

J gene: TRBJ2-1
CDR3 length: 14
V gene: TRBV20-1
D gene: TRBD2
clone size: few
CDR3 DNA: TGCAGTGCACCAGGACTAGCGGGAGTATGGGAGCAGTTCTTC
CDR3 protein: CSAPGLAGVWEQFF

J gene: TRBJ2-1
CDR3 length: 12
V gene: TRBV3-1
D gene: -
clone size: few
CDR3 DNA: TGTGCCAGCAGCCAACAAGGACTCGAGCAGTTCTTC
CDR3 protein: CASSQQGLEQFF

J gene: TRBJ2-1
CDR3 length: 15
V gene: TRBV7-3
D gene: -
clone size: few
CDR3 DNA: TGTGCCAGCAGCCCTGCGGCGGGACCCTACAATGAGCAGTTCTTC
CDR3 protein: CASSPAAGPYNEQFF

J gene: TRBJ1-1
CDR3 length: 14
V gene: TRBV7-3
D gene: -
clone size: -
CDR3 DNA: TGTGCCAGCAGCTTCGGGACACGGAACACTGAAGCTTTCTTT
CDR3 protein: CASSFGTRNTEAFF

J gene: TRBJ2-7
CDR3 length: 15
V gene: TRBV6-1
D gene: -
clone size: -
CDR3 DNA: TGTGCCAGCAGTGAACGCGGGGAATCCTCCTACGAGCAGTACTTC
CDR3 protein: CASSERGESSYEQYF

J gene: TRBJ2-1
CDR3 length: 15
V gene: TRBV7-2
D gene: -
clone size: -
CDR3 DNA: TGTGCCAGCAGCTCCGCGGTTTTTCCCTACAATGAGCAGTTCTTC
CDR3 protein: CASSSAVFPYNEQFF

J gene: TRBJ2-5
CDR3 length: 14
V gene: TRBV12-3/TRBV12-4
D gene: -
clone size: many
CDR3 DNA: TGTGCCAGCAGTCACTCCCCACGTTTAGAGACCCAGTACTTC
CDR3 protein: CASSHSPRLETQYF

J gene: TRBJ2-7
CDR3 length: 16
V gene: TRBV4-1
D gene: TRBD1
clone size: -
CDR3 DNA: TGCGCCAGCAGCCAAGATAGGACAGGGGGCTGGTACGAGCAGTACTTC
CDR3 protein: CASSQDRTGGWYEQYF

J gene: TRBJ1-2
CDR3 length: 12
V gene: TRBV29-1
D gene: -
clone size: -
CDR3 DNA: TGCGGCGTCGCGGACCAGAGCGGTGGCTACACCTTC
CDR3 protein: CGVADQSGGYTF

J gene: TRBJ1-4
CDR3 length: 18
V gene: TRBV28
D gene: -
clone size: -
CDR3 DNA: TGTGCCAGCAGTTTATTGGACGGAACCGGGGGGGCTAATGAAAAACTGTTTTTT
CDR3 protein: CASSLLDGTGGANEKLFF

J gene: TRBJ1-5
CDR3 length: 16
V gene: TRBV12-3/TRBV12-4
D gene: TRBD1
clone size: -
CDR3 DNA: TGTGCCAGCAGTAACCCCCGACAGGGGCGGATGGTGCCCCAGCATTTT
CDR3 protein: CASSNPRQGRMVPQHF

J gene: TRBJ1-1
CDR3 length: 16
V gene: TRBV6-1
D gene: TRBD1
clone size: -
CDR3 DNA: TGTGCCAGCAGGAAGACAGGGATCAACCTGAACACTGAAGCTTTCTTT
CDR3 protein: CASRKTGINLNTEAFF

J gene: TRBJ1-1
CDR3 length: 14
V gene: TRBV20-1
D gene: TRBD1
clone size: few
CDR3 DNA: TGCAGTGCGAAACCGGGACAGCTGAACACTGAAGCTTTCTTT
CDR3 protein: CSAKPGQLNTEAFF

J gene: TRBJ1-1
CDR3 length: 14
V gene: TRBV6-2/TRBV6-3
D gene: -
clone size: -
CDR3 DNA: TGTGCCAGCCGGATAATTATCTCGAACACTGAAGCTTTCTTT
CDR3 protein: CASRIIISNTEAFF

J gene: TRBJ2-2
CDR3 length: 15
V gene: TRBV4-1
D gene: TRBD1
clone size: -
CDR3 DNA: TGCGCCAGCAGCCAAGACGGCCCAGGGGGCGGGGAGCTGTTTTTT
CDR3 protein: CASSQDGPGGGELFF

J gene: TRBJ1-2
CDR3 length: 13
V gene: TRBV27
D gene: -
clone size: many
CDR3 DNA: -
CDR3 protein: CASSAGQYFGYTF

J gene: TRBJ2-5
CDR3 length: 13
V gene: TRBV2
D gene: -
clone size: -
CDR3 DNA: TGTGCCAGCAGACAAGCGGGCGAAGAGACCCAGTACTTC
CDR3 protein: CASRQAGEETQYF

J gene: TRBJ2-5
CDR3 length: 16
V gene: TRBV9
D gene: -
clone size: few
CDR3 DNA: TGTGCCAGCAGCGTGGAAGTTTGGATTAGCGAAGAGACCCAGTACTTC
CDR3 protein: CASSVEVWISEETQYF

J gene: TRBJ2-3
CDR3 length: 14
V gene: TRBV4-1
D gene: -
clone size: many
CDR3 DNA: TGCGCCAGCAGCCAAGTAGGGGGAAGAGATACGCAGTATTTT
CDR3 protein: CASSQVGGRDTQYF

J gene: TRBJ2-1
CDR3 length: 15
V gene: TRBV4-2
D gene: TRBD2
clone size: -
CDR3 DNA: TGTGCCAGCAGCCAATGGCGGGAGGAGAGAAATGAGCAGTTCTTC
CDR3 protein: CASSQWREERNEQFF

J gene: TRBJ2-7
CDR3 length: 13
V gene: TRBV21-1
D gene: -
clone size: -
CDR3 DNA: TGTGCCAGGATGACTCACTACTCCTACGAGCAGTACTTC
CDR3 protein: CARMTHYSYEQYF

J gene: TRBJ2-7
CDR3 length: 14
V gene: TRBV10-2
D gene: TRBD2
clone size: -
CDR3 DNA: TGCGCCAGCGGATTAGCGGGGGCCCTCTACGAGCAGTACTTC
CDR3 protein: CASGLAGALYEQYF

J gene: TRBJ2-7
CDR3 length: 14
V gene: TRBV10-3
D gene: TRBD2
clone size: few
CDR3 DNA: TGTGCCATCAGTGACTCGGGGGGGTCTAACGAGCAGTACTTC
CDR3 protein: CAISDSGGSNEQYF

J gene: TRBJ2-7
CDR3 length: 15
V gene: TRBV6-2/TRBV6-3
D gene: -
clone size: few
CDR3 DNA: TGTGCCAGCAGTTACGGAGGGCAGGGGACGTCCGAGCAGTACTTC
CDR3 protein: CASSYGGQGTSEQYF

J gene: TRBJ2-7
CDR3 length: 11
V gene: TRBV18
D gene: -
clone size: few
CDR3 DNA: TGTGCCAGCTCAGCACAAGAGGCCCAGTACTTC
CDR3 protein: CASSAQEAQYF

J gene: TRBJ2-3
CDR3 length: 15
V gene: TRBV7-9
D gene: -
clone size: -
CDR3 DNA: TGTGCCAGCAGCCCTCAGAGGGTTAGCACCGATACGCAGTATTTT
CDR3 protein: CASSPQRVSTDTQYF

J gene: TRBJ1-4
CDR3 length: 15
V gene: TRBV6-5
D gene: -
clone size: -
CDR3 DNA: TGTGCCACCACGCCGGTCAGCAGGGGTCAGGAAAAACTGTTTTTT
CDR3 protein: CATTPVSRGQEKLFF

J gene: TRBJ2-4
CDR3 length: 13
V gene: TRBV20-1
D gene: -
clone size: -
CDR3 DNA: TGCTTTCCAACGGGGTTAGCCAAAAACATTCAGTACTTC
CDR3 protein: CFPTGLAKNIQYF

J gene: TRBJ2-3
CDR3 length: 15
V gene: TRBV20-1
D gene: -
clone size: many
CDR3 DNA: TGCAGTGCTAGAGGGTATAGAGGGAGGCCAGATACGCAGTATTTT
CDR3 protein: CSARGYRGRPDTQYF

J gene: TRBJ2-7
CDR3 length: 11
V gene: TRBV20-1
D gene: -
clone size: -
CDR3 DNA: TGCAGTGCGCCAGAGGTGGACGAGCAGTACTTC
CDR3 protein: CSAPEVDEQYF

J gene: TRBJ2-7
CDR3 length: 15
V gene: TRBV5-1
D gene: TRBD1
clone size: -
CDR3 DNA: TGCGCCAGCAGCTTCAGTTGGGACAGAGGATACGAGCAGTACTTC
CDR3 protein: CASSFSWDRGYEQYF

J gene: TRBJ2-5
CDR3 length: 15
V gene: TRBV4-1
D gene: TRBD2
clone size: many
CDR3 DNA: TGCGCCAGCAGCCAACTCGGACTAGCGGGCGAGACCCAGTACTTC
CDR3 protein: CASSQLGLAGETQYF

J gene: TRBJ1-6
CDR3 length: 14
V gene: TRBV6-6
D gene: -
clone size: -
CDR3 DNA: TGTGCCAGCAGTTACATGCTAGGCGACTCACCCCTCCACTTT
CDR3 protein: CASSYMLGDSPLHF

J gene: TRBJ2-5
CDR3 length: 17
V gene: TRBV5-6
D gene: TRBD2
clone size: -
CDR3 DNA: TGTGCCAGCAGCGCAGCTAGCGGGGGTCCATTTCAAGAGACCCAGTACTTC
CDR3 protein: CASSAASGGPFQETQYF

J gene: TRBJ1-2
CDR3 length: 15
V gene: TRBV20-1
D gene: TRBD1
clone size: -
CDR3 DNA: TGCAGTGCTCCCCTCCGGACAGGGGGAAACTATGGCTACACCTTC
CDR3 protein: CSAPLRTGGNYGYTF

J gene: TRBJ2-7
CDR3 length: 16
V gene: TRBV3-1
D gene: TRBD2
clone size: -
CDR3 DNA: TGTGCCAGCAGCCAAGATCGGACTAGCGGGAGCGACGAGCAGTACTTC
CDR3 protein: CASSQDRTSGSDEQYF